Below are 14 T cell receptor beta chains sequenced from a single sample in a study of patients and donors after allogeneic stem cell transplantation. TCRdb itself ran the RT-PCR reads through MiXCR, one entry per CDR3 protein. Among 24,000 or so distinct CDR3 sequences, less than 30% were seen once, and the ten largest hold around 47%. Sequenced input: blood, either unsorted or a sorted T cell fraction (not recorded which). These receptors all come from a human donor who was either an allogeneic HSCT recipient or a stem cell or donor lymphocyte infusion donor (not recorded which). It is not recorded whose cells these are; they may come from a transplant donor.

This rearrangement joins TRBV5-1 to TRBJ1-3; D unclear. Between the trimmed V and J ends, which lost 2 bases and 0 bases, there was a span of 9 bases. Germline V lookup: CDR1 SGHRS, CDR2 YFSETQ. The CDR3 is 15 residues long. The DNA of the CDR3 is TGCGCCAGCAGCTTAGGCCAGCGCTCTGGAAACACCATATATTTT. This encodes CASSLGQRSGNTIYF.

The genes are TRBV6-2 or TRBV6-3 and TRBJ1-2; D may be TRBD1 (5 bases). Per the germline V gene, CDR1 is MNHEY and CDR2 is SVGEGT. The ends were cut back, 2 bases at V and 2 bases at J, with 15 bases in the middle. This CDR3 has 16 amino acids. This CDR3 is CASSYPNRDGNYGYTF. The CDR3 DNA follows: TGTGCCAGCAGTTACCCCAATCGGGACGGGAACTATGGCTACACCTTC.

V gene TRBV12-3 or TRBV12-4 combines with J gene TRBJ2-1, with a weak D call TRBD1 (6 bases). This CDR3 has 15 amino acids. The V and J ends lost 7 bases and 7 bases respectively, with 20 bases between them. The CDR3 DNA is TGTGCCAGCACCCTATTCAGGGGCACGAAGAATGAGCAGTTCTTC. Its translation is CASTLFRGTKNEQFF.

In its sample, this clonotype was seen a few times. V and J are TRBV28 and TRBJ1-4; maybe TRBD1 (6 bases). The CDR3 runs 17 residues. The ends were cut back, 5 bases at V and 6 bases at J, with 22 bases in the middle. Germline CDR1 MDHEN, CDR2 SYDVKM. The CDR3 loop is CASSQPPAQGLDEKLFF. In nucleotides, the CDR3 is TGTGCCAGCAGTCAACCCCCGGCACAGGGTTTGGATGAAAAACTGTTTTTT.

The genes are TRBV7-8 and TRBJ1-6; D possibly corresponds to TRBD1 (6 bases). The CDR3 runs 14 residues. V lost 5 bases and J lost 10, with 15 bases in between. The germline CDR1 and CDR2 sequences are SGHVS and FQNEAQ. CDR3 DNA: TGTGCCAGCAGCACCCGACAGGAACGCTCACCCCTCCACTTT. It translates to CASSTRQERSPLHF.

This clonotype was detected a few times. The chain is built from TRBV2 and TRBJ1-6; D is uncertain. V was pared by 6 bases and J by 7 bases, with 4 bases between. This CDR3 is 11 amino acids long. In germline, CDR1 is SNHLY, CDR2 FYNNEI. CDR3 sequence: CASRQNSPLHF. The CDR3 nucleotides read TGTGCCAGCAGACAGAATTCACCCCTCCACTTT.

This clonotype was picked up many times. DNA of the CDR3: TGTGCCAGCAGCTTAGCCAGGCTGGGGGAAAAACTGTTTTTT. It translates to CASSLARLGEKLFF. V and J are TRBV7-2 and TRBJ1-4; D uncertain. CDR3 size: 14 residues. V was shortened by 0 bases and J by 8 bases, with 10 bases between the two germline ends. CDR1 is SGHTA and CDR2 is FQGNSA in the germline V gene. The variable domain in full, with the rest retrieved from reference TRBV7-2 and TRBJ1-4, is GAGVSQSPSNKVTEKGKDVELRCDPISGHTALYWYRQSLGQGLEFLIYFQGNSAPDKSGLPSDRFSAERTGGSVSTLTIQRTQQEDSAVYLCASSLARLGEKLFFGSGTQLSVL.

The chain is built from TRBV6-5 and TRBJ2-1; 10 bases align to TRBD2. Germline V gene lookup returns CDR1 MNHEY and CDR2 SVGAGI. The CDR3 totals 17 residues. V gave up 4 bases and J gave up 5 bases; unmatched junction bases: 11. CDR3 region: CASSSWWSGGDNNEQFF. The CDR3 DNA follows: TGTGCCAGCAGTTCCTGGTGGAGCGGGGGGGATAACAATGAGCAGTTCTTC.

This clonotype has ten or more counts. V gene TRBV5-1 combines with J gene TRBJ1-6, with D perhaps TRBD1 (6 bases). CDR1 SGHRS and CDR2 YFSETQ come from the germline V gene. CDR3 length: 18 amino acids. V was clipped by 0 bases and J by 0 bases, with 13 bases between them. The CDR3 sequence: CASSLATGPLSYNSPLHF. CDR3 in DNA: TGCGCCAGCAGCTTGGCGACAGGACCTCTCTCCTATAATTCACCCCTCCACTTT.

V is TRBV20-1 and J is TRBJ1-1; 9 nucleotides agree with TRBD1. The CDR3 has 18 amino acids. CDR1 is DFQATT and CDR2 is SNEGSKA in the germline V gene (reference sequence). The ends lost 3 bases at V and 3 bases at J; junction bases unmatched: 17. CDR3 in DNA: TGCAGTGCTAGGGCCGGGACAGGGTACGCTTTTACAGACACTGAAGCTTTCTTT. Its translation: CSARAGTGYAFTDTEAFF.

This clonotype occurred many times. This chain joins TRBV7-3 and TRBJ1-1; D uncertain. Between the trimmed V and J ends, which lost 5 bases and 1 base, there was a span of 8 bases. Germline CDR1 is SGHTA and CDR2 is FQGTGA. The CDR3 has 13 amino acids. DNA for the CDR3: TGTGCCAGCAGCGCCGACGGGAACACTGAAGCTTTCTTT. As protein: CASSADGNTEAFF.

The V gene is TRBV5-1, the J gene TRBJ1-1; D is unresolved. This CDR3 has 13 amino acids. CDR1 SGHRS and CDR2 YFSETQ come from the germline V gene. The V end lost 1 base, the J end lost 6 bases, and 10 bases lay between the germline ends. CDR3 amino acids: CASSLKDGAEAFF. The CDR3 region has the DNA TGCGCCAGCAGCTTGAAGGACGGGGCTGAAGCTTTCTTT.

This clonotype was recorded at least ten times. The chain uses TRBV29-1 and TRBJ1-4; 8 bases map to TRBD1. Germline CDR1 reads SQVTM; CDR2 reads ANQGSEA. The junction had 6 bases not matched to a gene; V was cut back by 5 bases and J by 7 bases. CDR3 size: 13 residues. As DNA, the CDR3 is TGCAGCGTTAAGACAGGGGTGACTGAAAAACTGTTTTTT. Residues: CSVKTGVTEKLFF.

The chain employs TRBV7-9 and TRBJ1-3; no clear D gene. With 2 bases removed from V and 5 bases from J, the gap between germline ends came to 13 bases. The V gene's germline CDR1 is SEHNR and CDR2 FQNEAQ (reference sequence). CDR3 length: 15 residues. CDR3 amino acids: CASSLPGNSRNTIYF. Written as DNA, the CDR3 is TGTGCCAGCAGCTTACCGGGGAATAGCCGAAACACCATATATTTT.